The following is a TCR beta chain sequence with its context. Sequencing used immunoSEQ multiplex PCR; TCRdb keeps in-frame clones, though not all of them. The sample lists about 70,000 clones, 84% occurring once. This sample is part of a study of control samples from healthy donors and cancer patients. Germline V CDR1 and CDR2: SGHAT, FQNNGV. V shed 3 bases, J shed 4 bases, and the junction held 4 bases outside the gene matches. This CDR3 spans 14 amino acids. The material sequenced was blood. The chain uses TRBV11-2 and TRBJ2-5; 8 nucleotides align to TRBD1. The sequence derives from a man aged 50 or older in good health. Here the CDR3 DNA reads TGTGCCAGCAGCTTGGCAGGGGGCTTAGAGACCCAGTACTTC. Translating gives CASSLAGGLETQYF.